The rows below give T cell receptor beta chains drawn from one sample of a study of CD8 T cells in Susac syndrome. TCRdb used MiXCR to reprocess the immunoSEQ multiplex PCR reads, holding one entry per CDR3 protein. The sample contains just over 80,000 distinct CDR3 sequences, about 93% of which appear only once. The specimen was CD8+ T cells from PBMCs. Source of these receptors: a human donor in good health. CDR3s include the opening cysteine and the closing phenylalanine or tryptophan. The D gene is left open where the match is weak. Size is stated for part of the rows, as once, few or many counts, or as a class when the clone is expanded.

j_call v_call d_call clone_size cdr3_aa cdr3_nt
TRBJ2-1 TRBV9 TRBD2 NA CASSVRTSGRGEQFF TGTGCCAGCAGCGTCCGGACTAGCGGGAGGGGTGAGCAGTTCTTC
TRBJ1-1 TRBV19 NA NA CATSRTPNTEAFF TGTGCCACCTCCAGGACACCGAACACTGAAGCTTTCTTT
TRBJ2-1 TRBV18 NA NA CASSPGDNEQFF TGTGCCAGCTCCCCGGGTGACAATGAGCAGTTCTTC
TRBJ2-3 TRBV15 NA NA CATSPLRTTDTQYF TGTGCCACCAGCCCCCTGAGGACTACAGATACGCAGTATTTT
TRBJ2-1 TRBV7-2 NA NA CASSFPGSYNEQFF TGTGCCAGCAGCTTCCCGGGTTCCTACAATGAGCAGTTCTTC
TRBJ1-3 TRBV30 NA NA CAWSVPTDLGNTIYF TGTGCCTGGAGCGTCCCTACGGACCTCGGAAACACCATATATTTT
TRBJ2-1 TRBV20-1 TRBD2 NA CSARAGAEQFF TGCAGTGCTAGGGCGGGAGCTGAGCAGTTCTTC
TRBJ2-7 TRBV11-2 NA NA CASSPASTLSEQYF TGTGCCAGCAGCCCTGCCTCAACACTCTCCGAGCAGTACTTC
TRBJ1-1 TRBV6-2/TRBV6-3 TRBD1 NA CASRVGVDRAEAFF TGTGCCAGCAGAGTGGGAGTCGACAGGGCTGAAGCTTTCTTT
TRBJ2-3 TRBV27 NA once CASAGKGKLADTQYF TGTGCCAGCGCCGGAAAGGGGAAGCTTGCAGATACGCAGTATTTT
TRBJ1-1 TRBV20-1 NA NA CSAREGESNEAFF TGCAGTGCTAGAGAGGGGGAATCAAATGAAGCTTTCTTT
TRBJ2-2 TRBV30 NA NA CAWTVNTGELFF TGTGCCTGGACAGTTAACACCGGGGAGCTGTTTTTT
TRBJ1-1 TRBV20-1 NA NA CSATVQGTEAFF TGCAGTGCTACTGTTCAGGGGACTGAAGCTTTCTTT
TRBJ2-7 TRBV9 NA NA CASSVGENEQYF TGTGCCAGCAGCGTAGGCGAGAACGAGCAGTACTTC
TRBJ2-3 TRBV20-1 NA NA CSAREGPPDTQYF TGCAGTGCTAGAGAAGGACCTCCGGATACGCAGTATTTT
TRBJ2-6 TRBV7-9 TRBD1 NA CASSSGTGGYAGANVLTF TGTGCCAGCAGCTCCGGGACAGGGGGTTATGCTGGGGCCAACGTCCTGACTTTC
TRBJ2-1 TRBV27 NA NA CASSNYNEQFF TGTGCCAGCAGTAATTACAATGAGCAGTTCTTC
TRBJ2-3 TRBV6-5 TRBD1 few CASSYSDRGADTQYF TGTGCCAGCAGTTACTCGGACAGGGGTGCAGATACGCAGTATTTT
TRBJ2-7 TRBV4-2 TRBD2 NA CASSQEGSSGTYEQYF TGTGCCAGCAGCCAAGAAGGGTCTAGCGGCACCTACGAGCAGTACTTC
TRBJ1-5 TRBV27 TRBD1 NA CASSPGGGQGINQPQHF TGTGCCAGCAGCCCCGGGGGCGGACAGGGGATTAATCAGCCCCAGCATTTT
TRBJ2-7 TRBV25-1 NA NA CATGQSAYEQYF TGTGCCACCGGACAGTCCGCCTACGAGCAGTACTTC
TRBJ1-1 TRBV19 NA NA CASSWALNTEAFF TGTGCCAGTAGTTGGGCCCTGAACACTGAAGCTTTCTTT